Following are 16 T cell receptor beta chains from one sample sequenced in a study of CD8+ T cells in alopecia areata. As the sequencing template, cDNA was produced by extracting RNA and reverse transcribing it. Assay used: immunoSEQ multiplex PCR; TCRdb lists only in-frame clones, some missing. Among 160,000 or so clones listed, around three fifths were seen once. Treatment indicated: oral pan-JAK inhibitor, 5-10 mg twice daily. Source: CD4+ T cells sorted from blood, taken at week 4, from a patient treated with tofacitinib. Every receptor here comes from a human donor with alopecia areata.

V is TRBV7-2 and J is TRBJ2-7, with D possibly being TRBD2 (6 bases). CDR1 is SGHTA and CDR2 is FQGNSA in the germline V gene. V was shortened by 1 base and J by 0 bases, with 10 bases between the two germline ends. The CDR3 sequence is 15 residues long. CDR3 sequence: CASSLGGTTSYEQYF. DNA of the CDR3: TGTGCCAGCAGCTTAGGCGGGACCACCTCCTACGAGCAGTACTTC.

The rearrangement joins TRBV6-5 to TRBJ2-7; D is perhaps TRBD2 (6 bases). The germline gives CDR1 MNHEY, CDR2 SVGAGI. The V end was cut by 6 bases, the J end by 3 bases, with 15 bases between. This CDR3 is 14 amino acids long. CDR3 amino acids: CASSLEGGGYEQYF. CDR3 DNA sequence: TGTGCCAGCAGCCTTGAGGGAGGAGGCTACGAGCAGTACTTC.

This clone has just a few counts. The J gene is TRBJ2-1, the V gene TRBV30, with D perhaps TRBD2 (6 bases). The CDR3 length is 17 residues. Trimming took 1 base from V and 2 from J, leaving 18 bases between them. Germline CDR1 GTSNPN, CDR2 SVGIG (reference sequence). In DNA form, the CDR3 reads TGTGCCTGGAGTGGTATCTCGGAGAGGGAGGCCTACAATGAGCAGTTCTTC. It translates to CAWSGISEREAYNEQFF.

The chain links TRBV7-2 to TRBJ2-5; D perhaps matches TRBD2 (6 bases). The CDR3 is 14 residues long. The V and J ends lost 6 bases and 4 bases respectively, with 15 bases between them. Germline values: CDR1 SGHTA, CDR2 FQGNSA. This CDR3 is CASSSLATTETQYF. The CDR3 nucleotides read TGTGCCAGCAGTTCCCTAGCGACTACAGAGACCCAGTACTTC.

This clone was seen only a few times. V usage is TRBV30 and J usage is TRBJ2-3; weak D call: TRBD1 (6 bases). The CDR3 consists of 14 residues. Trimming left V 2 bases short and J 2 bases short, with 11 bases between. Germline V CDR1 and CDR2: GTSNPN, SVGIG (reference sequence). The CDR3 region is CAWSTGRATDTQYF. CDR3 DNA sequence: TGTGCCTGGAGTACAGGGCGCGCCACAGATACGCAGTATTTT. Supplemented by reference TRBV30 and TRBJ2-3, the full variable domain reads SQTIHQWPATLVQPVGSPLSLECTVEGTSNPNLYWYRQAAGRGLQLLFYSVGIGQISSEVPQNLSASRPQDRQFILSSKKLLLSDSGFYLCAWSTGRATDTQYFGPGTRLTVL.

The chain has TRBV18 and TRBJ1-5; D perhaps matches TRBD1 (5 bases). With 0 bases removed from V and 9 bases from J, the gap between germline ends came to 12 bases. Looked up from germline, CDR1 is KGHSH and CDR2 is LQKENI. This CDR3 is built from 14 residues. The CDR3 region has the DNA TGTGCCAGCTCACCACCCCCAGGGACGGGGCCCCAGCATTTT. Its protein product is CASSPPPGTGPQHF.

The chain combines TRBV20-1 with TRBJ2-3; unclear D gene. Trimming left V 2 bases short and J 3 bases short, with 3 bases between. The CDR3 has 11 residues. Per germline, CDR1 DFQATT and CDR2 SNEGSKA (reference sequence). CDR3 nucleotides: TGCAGTGCTAGACATACAGATACGCAGTATTTT. Protein product: CSARHTDTQYF.

The rearrangement uses TRBV9 and TRBJ2-3; tentatively, D is TRBD2 (6 bases). V was clipped by 3 bases and J by 0 bases, with 11 bases between them. This CDR3 contains 15 residues. Germline CDR1 reads SGDLS; CDR2 reads YYNGEE. CDR3 DNA sequence: TGTGCCAGCAGCGGACTAGTCGATAGCACAGATACGCAGTATTTT. Amino acids: CASSGLVDSTDTQYF.

The gene calls are TRBV9 and TRBJ2-3, with 16 bases identical to TRBD2. Per germline, CDR1 SGDLS and CDR2 YYNGEE. The CDR3 is 18 amino acids. V lost 4 bases, J lost 5 bases, and 10 bases stayed unmatched. This CDR3 is CASSSQGTSGGAGDTQYF. CDR3 sequence (DNA): TGTGCCAGCAGCTCTCAGGGGACTAGCGGGGGGGCCGGAGATACGCAGTATTTT. Drawing the rest from reference TRBV9 and TRBJ2-3, the complete variable domain is DSGVTQTPKHLITATGQRVTLRCSPRSGDLSVYWYQQSLDQGLQFLIQYYNGEERAKGNILERFSAQQFPDLHSELNLSSLELGDSALYFCASSSQGTSGGAGDTQYFGPGTRLTVL.

This chain uses TRBV5-4 with TRBJ1-4; D might be TRBD1 (6 bases). The V end lost 4 bases, the J end lost 8 bases, and 15 bases lay between the germline ends. Looked up from germline, CDR1 is SGHNT and CDR2 is YYREEE (reference sequence). This CDR3 is built from 14 residues. CDR3 DNA: TGTGCCAGCAGCGGCGGCAGGGGTGACGAAAAACTGTTTTTT. Protein: CASSGGRGDEKLFF. Together with reference TRBV5-4 and TRBJ1-4, the CDR3 gives the full variable domain: ETGVTQSPTHLIKTRGQQVTLRCSSQSGHNTVSWYQQALGQGPQFIFQYYREEENGRGNFPPRFSGLQFPNYSSELNVNALELDDSALYLCASSGGRGDEKLFFGSGTQLSVL.

J is TRBJ2-7 and V is TRBV30, with 7 bases fitting TRBD1. The V gene's germline CDR1 is GTSNPN and CDR2 SVGIG (reference sequence). The length of the CDR3 is 13 residues. The junction had 11 bases not matched to a gene; V was cut back by 6 bases and J by 6 bases. Here the CDR3 reads CACHRDSGFEQYF. CDR3 bases: TGTGCCTGTCACCGGGACAGTGGGTTCGAGCAGTACTTC. Based on the CDR3 plus reference TRBV30 and TRBJ2-7, the full variable domain is SQTIHQWPATLVQPVGSPLSLECTVEGTSNPNLYWYRQAAGRGLQLLFYSVGIGQISSEVPQNLSASRPQDRQFILSSKKLLLSDSGFYLCACHRDSGFEQYFGPGTRLTVT.

V usage is TRBV5-6 and J usage is TRBJ2-4; TRBD2 is a possible D gene (6 bases). Germline V gene lookup returns CDR1 SGHDT and CDR2 YYEEEE. The CDR3 runs to 15 residues. Trimming shortened V by 1 base and J by 6 bases, and 14 bases separated the two germline ends. The DNA for the CDR3 is TGTGCCAGCAGCTTGAACTGGCGGGGCTCAAACATTCAGTACTTC. It encodes CASSLNWRGSNIQYF.

Comment on this clone: The sample carries other DNA sequences with the same CDR3. The chain joins TRBV5-1 to TRBJ2-1, with D perhaps assigned TRBD1 or TRBD2 (5 bases each). The V gene lost 0 bases and the J gene lost 0 bases, with 7 bases spanning the gap. Germline V gene sequence: CDR1 SGHRS, CDR2 YFSETQ. The CDR3 runs 15 residues. Here the CDR3 reads CASSLDGGSYNEQFF. The CDR3 region has the DNA TGCGCCAGCAGCTTGGATGGGGGCTCCTACAATGAGCAGTTCTTC.

The V call is TRBV6-6, the J call TRBJ2-7, with no clear D. CDR3 length equals 13 residues. Germline V lookup: CDR1 MNHNY, CDR2 SVGAGI (reference sequence). Between the trimmed V and J ends, which lost 0 bases and 5 bases, there was a span of 8 bases. For the CDR3, the DNA is TGTGCCAGCAGTTACTCAATCCGGGACGAGCAGTACTTC. Its protein is CASSYSIRDEQYF.

The chain employs TRBV10-3 and TRBJ1-2; TRBD1 agrees at 9 bases. The germline CDR1 and CDR2 sequences are ENHRY and SYGVKD. The V gene end was trimmed by 8 bases and the J gene end by 6 bases; junction bases not matched to a gene: 1. There are 11 residues in the CDR3. The CDR3 bases are TGTGCCATCGGACAGGGGAATGGCTACACCTTC. Encoded protein: CAIGQGNGYTF.

The chain combines TRBV30 with TRBJ1-6; D may be TRBD1 (6 bases). CDR1 and CDR2 from the germline V gene are GTSNPN and SVGIG (reference sequence). The ends were cut back, 8 bases at V and 6 bases at J, with 14 bases in the middle. There are 13 residues in the CDR3. CDR3 amino acids: CATQTGGNSPLHF. The CDR3 DNA follows: TGTGCCACCCAGACAGGTGGTAATTCACCCCTCCACTTT.